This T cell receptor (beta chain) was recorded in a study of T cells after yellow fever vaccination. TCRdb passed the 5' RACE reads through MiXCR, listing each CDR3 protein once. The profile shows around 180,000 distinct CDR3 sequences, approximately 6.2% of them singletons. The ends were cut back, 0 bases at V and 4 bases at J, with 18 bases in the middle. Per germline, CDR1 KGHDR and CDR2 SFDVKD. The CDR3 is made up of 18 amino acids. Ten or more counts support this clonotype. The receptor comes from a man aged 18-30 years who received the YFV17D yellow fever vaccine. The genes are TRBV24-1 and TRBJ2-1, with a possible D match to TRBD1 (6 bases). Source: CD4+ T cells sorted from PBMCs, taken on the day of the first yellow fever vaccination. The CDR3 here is CATSDLRSQGLSYNEQFF. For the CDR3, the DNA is TGTGCCACCAGTGATTTGCGCTCGCAGGGGTTGTCTTACAATGAGCAGTTCTTC.